This T cell receptor beta chain was found in a study of T cell responses to AZD1222 COVID-19 vaccine. Germline values: CDR1 LNHDA, CDR2 SQIVND (reference sequence). This CDR3 is 13 amino acids long. V gave up 6 bases and J gave up 3 bases; unmatched junction bases: 4. The count of this clone is one. Some clones are missing from TCRdb's copy, which holds only in-frame ones; the method was immunoSEQ multiplex PCR. The sample carries approximately 70,000 clones, about 85% recorded once. V gene TRBV19 combines with J gene TRBJ2-7, with 8 bases that match TRBD1. The TCR comes from an adult in good health. The specimen was peripheral blood, collected on day 0 of AZD1222 vaccination. The chain's CDR3 is CASRGTGLYEQYF. CDR3 in DNA: TGTGCCAGTAGAGGGACAGGACTCTACGAGCAGTACTTC.